The 14 T cell receptor beta chains below all came from one sample that was sequenced in a study of ipilimumab plus nivolumab after autologous stem cell transplantation (dated by TCRdb to 2020 to 2022). Library preparation was by the immunoSEQ multiplex PCR assay. Here the immuneACCESS table is served through TCRdb, limited to in-frame sequences with V and J called. Missing clones are a known gap in these copies; in checked studies unresolved V genes cover under half, and the rest lacks a known reason. The sample includes about 23,000 clones, with over 65% observed a single time. Over 20% of the sample belongs to the ten largest clones. The specimen was PBMCs, collected in a trial of ipilimumab plus nivolumab as post-transplant consolidation. The source is a male donor with diffuse large B-cell lymphoma.

The chain employs TRBV7-6 and TRBJ1-5; D is unresolved. V lost 2 bases to trimming and J lost 6 bases, with 8 bases between them. The CDR3 loop spans 13 amino acids. From germline, CDR1 is SGHVS and CDR2 FNYEAQ. As DNA, the CDR3 is TGTGCCAGCAGCTTAACGAGTGCTCAGCCCCAGCATTTT. Encoded protein: CASSLTSAQPQHF.

V usage is TRBV29-1 and J usage is TRBJ1-2; the D is unclear. V lost 0 bases and J lost 6, with 14 bases in between. Germline CDR1 reads SQVTM; CDR2 reads ANQGSEA. This CDR3 region has 14 residues. The CDR3 spells CSVEDPRVGNGYTF. The CDR3 DNA reads TGCAGCGTTGAAGATCCTAGGGTTGGCAATGGCTACACCTTC.

The rearrangement uses TRBV6-4 and TRBJ1-2; weak D call: TRBD1 (6 bases). CDR3 length equals 13 residues. Trimming pared 6 bases from V and 7 bases from J, leaving 15 bases between. Germline assignment: CDR1 MRHNA and CDR2 SNTAGT. CDR3 sequence: CASRPGVLGGYTF. The CDR3 DNA is TGTGCCAGCAGGCCAGGGGTTCTGGGTGGCTACACCTTC.

The rearrangement joins TRBV6-6 to TRBJ1-2; 11 nucleotides match TRBD1. This CDR3 has 15 residues. Germline CDR1 MNHNY, CDR2 SVGAGI (reference sequence). With V trimmed by 6 bases and J by 6 bases, 9 bases remained unmatched. CDR3 sequence (DNA): TGTGCCAGCAGCGCAATCGGGACAGGGGGGGATGGCTACACCTTC. Amino acids: CASSAIGTGGDGYTF.

In this sample, this clone turned up once. At one of its ends the junction is not consistent with the germline gene, which may arise from a read error. CDR3 amino acids: CAGSLTVNTEAFF. CDR3 coding DNA: TGTGCCGGCAGTTTAACAGTGAACACTGAAGCTTTCTTT. V gene TRBV27 combines with J gene TRBJ1-1, with unresolved D. The CDR3 consists of 13 residues. Germline assignment: CDR1 MNHEY and CDR2 SMNVEV (reference sequence).

The chain joins TRBV5-6 to TRBJ2-7; 7 nucleotides match TRBD2. V lost 2 bases, J lost 3 bases, and 2 bases stayed unmatched. This CDR3 comprises 13 residues. Germline V gives CDR1 SGHDT, CDR2 YYEEEE. The CDR3 DNA is TGTGCCAGCAGCTTAAGCGGGATCTACGAGCAGTACTTC. Its protein product is CASSLSGIYEQYF.

This chain links TRBV7-2 with TRBJ2-7; D assignment may be TRBD1 or TRBD2 (5 bases each). Trimming removed 5 bases at V and 7 bases at J, with 18 bases between. This CDR3 has 14 residues. Looked up from germline, CDR1 is SGHTA and CDR2 is FQGNSA. CDR3 loop: CASSGKGTAREQYF. Here the CDR3 DNA reads TGTGCCAGCAGCGGGAAGGGGACCGCGCGAGAGCAGTACTTC.

This clone was found a few times. The chain uses TRBV4-2 and TRBJ2-1, with 9 bases fitting TRBD2. Germline loops: CDR1 LGHNA, CDR2 YNFKEQ. This CDR3 spans 17 amino acids. The V gene end was trimmed by 4 bases and the J gene end by 4 bases; junction bases not matched to a gene: 11. The CDR3 spells CASSPEESSGTYNEQFF. The CDR3 bases are TGTGCCAGCAGCCCAGAGGAGTCTAGCGGGACTTACAATGAGCAGTTCTTC.

This clone was seen only once. V usage is TRBV7-8 and J usage is TRBJ1-4, with TRBD1 matching over 10 bases. Germline assignment: CDR1 SGHVS and CDR2 FQNEAQ. The J segment lost 7 bases and the V segment lost 5 bases, leaving 10 bases of the junction unmatched. The length of the CDR3 is 16 residues. The CDR3 loop reads CASSQLPGQGTEKLFF. The CDR3, as DNA: TGTGCCAGCAGCCAGCTACCGGGACAGGGGACTGAAAAACTGTTTTTT.

The J gene is TRBJ2-6, the V gene TRBV9; 11 bases agree with TRBD1. The CDR3 contains 17 residues. V trimming: 2 bases; J trimming: 2 bases; junction bases outside the gene matches: 3. Germline V CDR1 and CDR2: SGDLS, YYNGEE. CDR3 DNA: TGTGCCAGCAGCGTCCGGGACAGGGGGGCTGGGGCCAACGTCCTGACTTTC. This sequence encodes CASSVRDRGAGANVLTF.

The CDR3 bases are TGTGCCAGCAGCTTGTTACGTACAGACACTGAAGCTTTCTTT. Amino acid sequence: CASSLLRTDTEAFF. V is TRBV5-5 and J is TRBJ1-1, with no clear D. CDR3 length equals 14 residues. V gave up 1 base and J gave up 3 bases, with 10 bases separating them. The germline gives CDR1 SGHKS, CDR2 YYEKEE (reference sequence).

This clone was recorded once. One junction end does not reproduce the germline sequence, and a read error may be involved. V gene TRBV6-1 combines with J gene TRBJ2-7; TRBD1 might be the D (6 bases). This CDR3 is 16 amino acids long. CDR1 and CDR2 from the germline V gene are MNHNS and SASEGT. The CDR3 protein is CASSEIEGDTTYEQYF. DNA for the CDR3: TGCGCCAGCAGTGAGATTGAGGGGGACACGACCTACGAGCAGTACTTC.

This clone has a handful of counts. The chain has TRBV7-9 and TRBJ1-2; D unclear. V lost 0 bases to trimming and J lost 8 bases, with 10 bases between them. The CDR3 runs 13 residues. Per germline, CDR1 SEHNR and CDR2 FQNEAQ (reference sequence). For the CDR3, the DNA is TGTGCCAGCAGCTTAGCGGCCGGGAGCGGCTACACCTTC. Encoded protein: CASSLAAGSGYTF.

V gene TRBV30 combines with J gene TRBJ1-1, with D perhaps matching TRBD1 (5 bases). V was pared by 5 bases and J by 4 bases, with 14 bases between. The germline V gene encodes CDR1 GTSNPN and CDR2 SVGIG (reference sequence). The CDR3 loop spans 13 amino acids. The CDR3 protein is CAWGRGGVTEAFF. The CDR3 DNA sequence: TGTGCCTGGGGGCGGGGGGGTGTCACTGAAGCTTTCTTT. The complete variable domain, with remaining parts taken from reference TRBV30 and TRBJ1-1, reads SQTIHQWPATLVQPVGSPLSLECTVEGTSNPNLYWYRQAAGRGLQLLFYSVGIGQISSEVPQNLSASRPQDRQFILSSKKLLLSDSGFYLCAWGRGGVTEAFFGQGTRLTVV.